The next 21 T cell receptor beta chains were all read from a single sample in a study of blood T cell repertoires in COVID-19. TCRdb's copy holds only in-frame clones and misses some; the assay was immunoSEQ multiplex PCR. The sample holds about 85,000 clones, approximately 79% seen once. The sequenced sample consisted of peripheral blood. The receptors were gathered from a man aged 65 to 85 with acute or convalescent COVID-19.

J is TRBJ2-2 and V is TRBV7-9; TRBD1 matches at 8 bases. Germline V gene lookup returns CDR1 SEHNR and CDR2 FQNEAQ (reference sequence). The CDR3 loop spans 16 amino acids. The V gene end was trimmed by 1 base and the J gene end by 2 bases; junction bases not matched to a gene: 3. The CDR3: CASSLGGTGNTGELFF. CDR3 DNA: TGTGCCAGCAGCTTAGGGGGGACAGGAAACACCGGGGAGCTGTTTTTT.

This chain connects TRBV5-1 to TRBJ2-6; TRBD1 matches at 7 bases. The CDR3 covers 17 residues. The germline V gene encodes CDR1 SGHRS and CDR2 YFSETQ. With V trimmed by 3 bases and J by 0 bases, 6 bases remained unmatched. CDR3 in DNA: TGCGCCAGCAGCTCATCGAACAGGGGCTCTGGGGCCAACGTCCTGACTTTC. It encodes CASSSSNRGSGANVLTF.

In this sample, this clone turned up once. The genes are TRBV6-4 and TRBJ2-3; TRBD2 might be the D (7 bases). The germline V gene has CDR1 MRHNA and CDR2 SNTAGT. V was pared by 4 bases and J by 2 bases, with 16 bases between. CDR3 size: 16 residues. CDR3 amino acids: CASSASLGGPTDTQYF. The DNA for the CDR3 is TGTGCCAGCAGTGCCTCCTTGGGGGGGCCCACAGATACGCAGTATTTT.

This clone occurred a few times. CDR3 loop: CASRPTGLSSGNTIYF. DNA for the CDR3: TGTGCCAGCAGACCAACAGGGTTAAGCTCTGGAAACACCATATATTTT. The rearrangement uses TRBV7-9 and TRBJ1-3; TRBD1 is a possible D gene (6 bases). Trimming took off 6 bases at V and 0 bases at J, with 15 bases between the two ends. The CDR3 is 16 amino acids. CDR1 and CDR2 (germline): SEHNR, FQNEAQ (reference sequence).

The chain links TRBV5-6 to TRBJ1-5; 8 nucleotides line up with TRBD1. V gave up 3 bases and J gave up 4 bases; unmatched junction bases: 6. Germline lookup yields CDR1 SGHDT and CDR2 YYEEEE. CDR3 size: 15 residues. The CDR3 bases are TGTGCCAGCAGCTCAGGACAGGGAACAAATCAGCCCCAGCATTTT. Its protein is CASSSGQGTNQPQHF.

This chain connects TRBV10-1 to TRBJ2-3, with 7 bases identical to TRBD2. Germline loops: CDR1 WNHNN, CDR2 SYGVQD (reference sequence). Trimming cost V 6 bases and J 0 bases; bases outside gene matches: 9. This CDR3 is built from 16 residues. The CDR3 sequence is CASRSGRGGSTDTQYF. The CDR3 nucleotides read TGCGCCAGCAGATCCGGACGCGGGGGAAGCACAGATACGCAGTATTTT.

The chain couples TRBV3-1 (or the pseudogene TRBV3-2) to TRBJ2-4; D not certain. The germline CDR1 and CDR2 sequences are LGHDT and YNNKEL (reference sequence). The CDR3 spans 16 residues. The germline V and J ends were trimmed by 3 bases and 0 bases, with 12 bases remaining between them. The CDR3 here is CASSHGHPLAKNIQYF. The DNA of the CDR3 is TGTGCCAGCAGCCACGGTCACCCTCTAGCCAAAAACATTCAGTACTTC.

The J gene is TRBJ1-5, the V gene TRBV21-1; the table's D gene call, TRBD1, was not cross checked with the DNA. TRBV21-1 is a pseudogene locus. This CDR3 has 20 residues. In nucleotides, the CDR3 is TGTGCCAGCAGCGAGAAAGATCCGGGACAGGGGGCCCTTAGCAATCAGCCCCAGCATTTT. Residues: CASSEKDPGQGALSNQPQHF.

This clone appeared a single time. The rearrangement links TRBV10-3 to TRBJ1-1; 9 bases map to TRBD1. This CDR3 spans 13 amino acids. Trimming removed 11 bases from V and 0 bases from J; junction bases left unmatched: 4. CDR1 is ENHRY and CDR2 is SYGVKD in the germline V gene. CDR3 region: CAPRDRVNTEAFF. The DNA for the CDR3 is TGTGCCCCACGGGACAGGGTGAACACTGAAGCTTTCTTT.

The CDR3 sequence is CASRQGASLILSYEQYF. The CDR3 bases are TGTGCCAGCAGACAGGGTGCTTCCCTTATCCTCTCCTACGAGCAGTACTTC. The J gene is TRBJ2-7, the V gene TRBV2, with D tentatively TRBD1 (6 bases). CDR1 and CDR2 (germline): SNHLY, FYNNEI. Trimming shortened V by 6 bases and J by 0 bases, and 21 bases separated the two germline ends. The CDR3 length is 17 residues. Variable domain in full (rest from reference TRBV2 and TRBJ2-7): EPEVTQTPSHQVTQMGQEVILRCVPISNHLYFYWYRQILGQKVEFLVSFYNNEISEKSEIFDDQFSVERPDGSNFTLKIRSTKLEDSAMYFCASRQGASLILSYEQYFGPGTRLTVT.

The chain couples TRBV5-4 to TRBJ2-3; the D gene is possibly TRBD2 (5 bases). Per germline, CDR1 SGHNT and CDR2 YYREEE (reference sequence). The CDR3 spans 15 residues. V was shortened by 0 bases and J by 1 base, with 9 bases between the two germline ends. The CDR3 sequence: CASSLDIGGTDTQYF. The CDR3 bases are TGTGCCAGCAGCTTGGATATCGGGGGCACAGATACGCAGTATTTT.

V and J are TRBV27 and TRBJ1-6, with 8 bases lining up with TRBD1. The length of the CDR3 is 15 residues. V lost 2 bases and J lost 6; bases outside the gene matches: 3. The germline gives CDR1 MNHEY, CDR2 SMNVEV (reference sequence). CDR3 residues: CASSLVGQVNSPLHF. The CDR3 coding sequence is TGTGCCAGCAGTTTAGTGGGACAGGTTAATTCACCCCTCCACTTT.

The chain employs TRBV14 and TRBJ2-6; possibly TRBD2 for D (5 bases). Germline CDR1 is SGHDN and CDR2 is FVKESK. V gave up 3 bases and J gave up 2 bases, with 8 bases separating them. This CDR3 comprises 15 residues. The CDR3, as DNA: TGTGCCAGCAGCCATCGGGGAGCTGGGGCCAACGTCCTGACTTTC. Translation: CASSHRGAGANVLTF.

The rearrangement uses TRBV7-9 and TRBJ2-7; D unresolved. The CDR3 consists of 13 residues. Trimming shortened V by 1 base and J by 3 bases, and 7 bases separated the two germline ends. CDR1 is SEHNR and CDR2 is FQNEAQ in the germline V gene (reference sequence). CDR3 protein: CASSLGAGYEQYF. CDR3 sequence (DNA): TGTGCCAGCAGCTTAGGGGCAGGCTACGAGCAGTACTTC. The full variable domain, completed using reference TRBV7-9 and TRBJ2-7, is DTGVSQNPRHKITKRGQNVTFRCDPISEHNRLYWYRQTLGQGPEFLTYFQNEAQLEKSRLLSDRFSAERPKGSFSTLEIQRTEQGDSAMYLCASSLGAGYEQYFGPGTRLTVT.

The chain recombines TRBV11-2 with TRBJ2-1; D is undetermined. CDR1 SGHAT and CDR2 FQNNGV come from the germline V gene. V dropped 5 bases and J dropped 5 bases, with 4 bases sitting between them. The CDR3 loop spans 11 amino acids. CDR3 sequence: CASSQNNEQFF. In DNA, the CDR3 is TGTGCCAGCAGCCAGAACAATGAGCAGTTCTTC.

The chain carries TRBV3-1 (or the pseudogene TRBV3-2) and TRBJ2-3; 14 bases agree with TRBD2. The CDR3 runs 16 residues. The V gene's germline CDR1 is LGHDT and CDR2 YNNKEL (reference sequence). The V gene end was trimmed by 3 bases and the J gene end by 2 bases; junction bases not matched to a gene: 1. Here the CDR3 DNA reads TGTGCCAGCAGCCAGGGACTAGCGGGGGCCACAGATACGCAGTATTTT. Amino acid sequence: CASSQGLAGATDTQYF.

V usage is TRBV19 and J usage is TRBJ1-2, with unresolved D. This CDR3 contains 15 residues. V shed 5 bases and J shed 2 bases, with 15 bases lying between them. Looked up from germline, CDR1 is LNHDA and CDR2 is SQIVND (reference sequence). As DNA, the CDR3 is TGTGCCAGTAGTCCGAGGGCAGAGAAAAACTATGGCTACACCTTC. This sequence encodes CASSPRAEKNYGYTF.

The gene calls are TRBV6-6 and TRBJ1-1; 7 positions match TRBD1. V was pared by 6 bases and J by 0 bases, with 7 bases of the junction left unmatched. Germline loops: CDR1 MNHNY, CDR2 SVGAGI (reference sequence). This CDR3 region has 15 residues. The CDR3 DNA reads TGTGCCAGCAGCCGGGACAGACCTATGAACACTGAAGCTTTCTTT. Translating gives CASSRDRPMNTEAFF.

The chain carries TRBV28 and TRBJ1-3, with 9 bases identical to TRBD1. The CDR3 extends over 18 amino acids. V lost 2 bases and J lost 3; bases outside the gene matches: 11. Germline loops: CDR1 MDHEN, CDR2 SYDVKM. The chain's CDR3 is CASSLTGTGRVDGNTIYF. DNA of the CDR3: TGTGCCAGCAGTTTAACGGGGACAGGGAGAGTAGATGGAAACACCATATATTTT.

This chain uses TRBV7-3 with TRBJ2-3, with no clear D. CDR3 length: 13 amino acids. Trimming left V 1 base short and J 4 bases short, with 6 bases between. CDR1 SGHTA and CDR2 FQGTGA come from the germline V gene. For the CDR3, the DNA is TGTGCCAGCAGCTTAAGTCCCGCAGATACGCAGTATTTT. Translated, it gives CASSLSPADTQYF.

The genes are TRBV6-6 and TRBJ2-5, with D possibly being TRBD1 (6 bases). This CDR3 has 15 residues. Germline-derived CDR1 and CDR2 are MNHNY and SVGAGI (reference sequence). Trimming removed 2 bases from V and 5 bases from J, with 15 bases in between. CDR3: CASSYGSQGLETQYF. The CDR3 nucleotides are TGTGCCAGCAGTTACGGTTCCCAGGGGCTGGAGACCCAGTACTTC.